The sequence of this T cell receptor beta chain was determined in a study of radiotherapy plus CTLA-4 blockade in lung cancer. Study summary: Across the patients, objective responses occurred in approximately 19%, and disease control in roughly 30%. Overall study findings and caveats: In blood, tumor-derived TCR clones expanded after radiotherapy plus ipilimumab. Interferon-beta and early blood T cell clone dynamics reportedly predicted response best.

In regard to this clone: Antigen unknown.

Generated by immunoSEQ multiplex PCR, the TCRdb table keeps only in-frame clones and is missing some. There are roughly 120,000 clones in the sample; 81% occur only once, and 3% to 4% lies in the top ten. Germline V gene sequence: CDR1 SGHRS, CDR2 YFSETQ. The CDR3 is made up of 15 amino acids. With 2 bases clipped from V and 2 bases from J, the junction kept 2 bases outside the gene matches. The origin of this receptor is a human donor with non-small cell lung cancer that progressed on radiotherapy plus ipilimumab. Some clones in this sample may be carry-over from other donors' samples. The chain recombines TRBV5-1 with TRBJ2-5, with TRBD2 matching over 11 bases. The sample here was peripheral blood, taken from a patient treated with radiotherapy plus ipilimumab. The CDR3: CASSLLAGAQETQYF. The CDR3 DNA reads TGCGCCAGCAGCTTACTAGCGGGGGCACAAGAGACCCAGTACTTC. The full variable domain, completed using reference TRBV5-1 and TRBJ2-5, is KAGVTQTPRYLIKTRGQQVTLSCSPISGHRSVSWYQQTPGQGLQFLFEYFSETQRNKGNFPGRFSGRQFSNSRSEMNVSTLELGDSALYLCASSLLAGAQETQYFGPGTRLLVL.